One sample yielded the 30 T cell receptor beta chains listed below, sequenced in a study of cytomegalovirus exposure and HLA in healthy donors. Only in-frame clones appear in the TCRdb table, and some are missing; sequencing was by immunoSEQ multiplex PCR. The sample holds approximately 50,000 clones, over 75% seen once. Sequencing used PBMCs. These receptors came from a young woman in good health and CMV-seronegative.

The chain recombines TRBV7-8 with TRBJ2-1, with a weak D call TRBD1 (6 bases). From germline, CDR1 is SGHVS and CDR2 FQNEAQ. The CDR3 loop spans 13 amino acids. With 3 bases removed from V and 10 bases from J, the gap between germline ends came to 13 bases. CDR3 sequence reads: CASSLDNREEQFF. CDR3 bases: TGTGCCAGCAGCTTGGATAACAGGGAGGAGCAGTTCTTC.

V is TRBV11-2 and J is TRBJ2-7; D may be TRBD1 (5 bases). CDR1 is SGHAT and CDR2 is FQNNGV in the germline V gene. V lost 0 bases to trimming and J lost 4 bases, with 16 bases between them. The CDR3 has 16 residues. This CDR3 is CASSLDSAKRGYEQYF. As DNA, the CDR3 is TGTGCCAGCAGCTTAGATTCGGCGAAAAGGGGTTACGAGCAGTACTTC.

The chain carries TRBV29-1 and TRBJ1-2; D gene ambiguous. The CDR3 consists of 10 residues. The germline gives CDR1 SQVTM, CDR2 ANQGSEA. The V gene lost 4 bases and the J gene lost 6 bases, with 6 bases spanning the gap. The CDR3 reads CSVGYNGYTF. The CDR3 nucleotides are TGCAGCGTTGGGTACAATGGCTACACCTTC. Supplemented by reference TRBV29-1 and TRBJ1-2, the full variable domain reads SAVISQKPSRDICQRGTSLTIQCQVDSQVTMMFWYRQQPGQSLTLIATANQGSEATYESGFVIDKFPISRPNLTFSTLTVSNMSPEDSSIYLCSVGYNGYTFGSGTRLTVV.

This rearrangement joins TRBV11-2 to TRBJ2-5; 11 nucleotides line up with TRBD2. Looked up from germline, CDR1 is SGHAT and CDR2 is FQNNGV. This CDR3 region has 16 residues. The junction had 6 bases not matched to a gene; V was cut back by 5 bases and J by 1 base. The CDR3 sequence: CASSKRLAGLQETQYF. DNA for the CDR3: TGTGCCAGCAGCAAAAGACTAGCGGGGCTCCAAGAGACCCAGTACTTC.

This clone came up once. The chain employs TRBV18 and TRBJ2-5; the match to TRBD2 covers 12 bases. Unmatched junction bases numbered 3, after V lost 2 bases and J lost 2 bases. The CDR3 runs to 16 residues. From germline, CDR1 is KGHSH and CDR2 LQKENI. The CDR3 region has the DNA TGTGCCAGCTCACCAAGACTAGCGGGAGCTCAAGAGACCCAGTACTTC. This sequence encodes CASSPRLAGAQETQYF.

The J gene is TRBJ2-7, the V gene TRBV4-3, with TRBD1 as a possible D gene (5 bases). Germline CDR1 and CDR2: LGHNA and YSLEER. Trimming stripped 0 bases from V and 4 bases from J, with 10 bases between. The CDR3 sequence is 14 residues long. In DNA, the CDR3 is TGCGCCAGCAGCCAAGATGCTCAGGGTTACGAGCAGTACTTC. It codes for CASSQDAQGYEQYF.

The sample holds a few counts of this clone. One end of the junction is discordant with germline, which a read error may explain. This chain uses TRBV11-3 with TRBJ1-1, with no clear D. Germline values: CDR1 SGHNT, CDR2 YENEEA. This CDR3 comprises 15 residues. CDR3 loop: CASSLEGSENTEAFF. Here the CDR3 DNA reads TGCGCCAGCAGCTTAGAGGGCAGTGAGAACACTGAAGCTTTCTTT.

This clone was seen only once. CDR3 nucleotide sequence: TGTGCCTGGAGTTTTCCGGGACATTACTACGAGCAGTACTTC. Its translation: CAWSFPGHYYEQYF. The chain recombines TRBV30 with TRBJ2-7, with D possibly TRBD1 on 6 matching bases. Germline CDR1 reads GTSNPN; CDR2 reads SVGIG (reference sequence). This CDR3 spans 14 amino acids. Deletions cut 2 bases from V and 3 bases from J, with 14 bases between.

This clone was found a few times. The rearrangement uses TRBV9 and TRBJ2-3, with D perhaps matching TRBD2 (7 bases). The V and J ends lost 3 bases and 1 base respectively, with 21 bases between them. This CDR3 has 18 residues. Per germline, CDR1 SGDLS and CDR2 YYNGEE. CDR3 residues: CASSEQWGGGGRTDTQYF. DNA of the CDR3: TGTGCCAGCAGCGAGCAGTGGGGAGGGGGGGGACGCACAGATACGCAGTATTTT.

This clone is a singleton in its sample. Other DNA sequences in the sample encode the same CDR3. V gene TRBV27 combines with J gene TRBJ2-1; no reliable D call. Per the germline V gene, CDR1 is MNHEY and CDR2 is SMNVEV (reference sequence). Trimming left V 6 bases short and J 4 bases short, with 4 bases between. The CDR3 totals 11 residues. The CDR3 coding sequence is TGTGCCAGCAGCCTTTACAATGAGCAGTTCTTC. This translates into CASSLYNEQFF.

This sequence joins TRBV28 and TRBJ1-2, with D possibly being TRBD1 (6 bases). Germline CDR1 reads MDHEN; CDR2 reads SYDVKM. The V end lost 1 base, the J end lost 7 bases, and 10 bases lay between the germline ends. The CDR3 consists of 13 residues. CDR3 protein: CASSLLGRGGYTF. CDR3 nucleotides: TGTGCCAGCAGTTTATTAGGCAGGGGTGGCTACACCTTC.

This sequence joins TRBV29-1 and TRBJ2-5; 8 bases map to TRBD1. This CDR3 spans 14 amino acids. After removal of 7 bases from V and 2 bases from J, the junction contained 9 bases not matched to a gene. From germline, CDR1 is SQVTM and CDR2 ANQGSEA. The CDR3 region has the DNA TGCAGCGCGGTACAGGGGGGAGTACAAGAGACCCAGTACTTC. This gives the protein CSAVQGGVQETQYF.

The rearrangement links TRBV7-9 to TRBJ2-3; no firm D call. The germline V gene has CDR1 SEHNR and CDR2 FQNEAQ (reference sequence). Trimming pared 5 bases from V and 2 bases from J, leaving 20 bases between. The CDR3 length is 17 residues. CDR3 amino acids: CASSQPVGAPSTDTQYF. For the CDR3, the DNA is TGTGCCAGCAGCCAACCCGTAGGAGCGCCCTCCACAGATACGCAGTATTTT.

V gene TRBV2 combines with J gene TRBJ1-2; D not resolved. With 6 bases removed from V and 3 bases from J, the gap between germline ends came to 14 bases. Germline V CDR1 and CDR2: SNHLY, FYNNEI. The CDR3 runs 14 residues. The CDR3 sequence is CASRLGGIDYGYTF. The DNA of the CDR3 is TGTGCCAGCAGGTTGGGCGGGATAGACTATGGCTACACCTTC.

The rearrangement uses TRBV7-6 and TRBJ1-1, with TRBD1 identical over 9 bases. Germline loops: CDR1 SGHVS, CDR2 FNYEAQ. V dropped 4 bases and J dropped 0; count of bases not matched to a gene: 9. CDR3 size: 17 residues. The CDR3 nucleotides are TGTGCCAGCAGCTCGGCGTGGACAGGGGATATGAACACTGAAGCTTTCTTT. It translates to CASSSAWTGDMNTEAFF. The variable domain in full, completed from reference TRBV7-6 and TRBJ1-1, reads GAGVSQSPRYKVTKRGQDVALRCDPISGHVSLYWYRQALGQGPEFLTYFNYEAQQDKSGLPNDRFSAERPEGSISTLTIQRTEQRDSAMYRCASSSAWTGDMNTEAFFGQGTRLTVV.

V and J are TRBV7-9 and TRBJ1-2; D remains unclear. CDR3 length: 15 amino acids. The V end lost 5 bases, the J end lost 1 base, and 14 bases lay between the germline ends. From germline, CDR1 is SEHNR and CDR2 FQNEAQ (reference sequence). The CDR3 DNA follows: TGTGCCAGCAGCCCGGTTGGAGGCCTTAACTATGGCTACACCTTC. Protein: CASSPVGGLNYGYTF.

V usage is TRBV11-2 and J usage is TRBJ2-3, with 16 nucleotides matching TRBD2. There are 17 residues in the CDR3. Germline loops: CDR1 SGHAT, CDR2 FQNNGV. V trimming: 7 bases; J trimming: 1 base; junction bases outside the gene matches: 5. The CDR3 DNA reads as TGTGCCAGCACGGGACTAGCGGGAGGGCCAGGCACAGATACGCAGTATTTT. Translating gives CASTGLAGGPGTDTQYF.

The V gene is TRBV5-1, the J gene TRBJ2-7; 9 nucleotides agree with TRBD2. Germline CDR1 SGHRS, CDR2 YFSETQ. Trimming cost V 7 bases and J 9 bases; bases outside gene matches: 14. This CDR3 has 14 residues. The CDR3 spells CASQSGRTPLGQYF. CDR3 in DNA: TGCGCCAGCCAGAGCGGGAGGACACCGTTGGGGCAGTACTTC.

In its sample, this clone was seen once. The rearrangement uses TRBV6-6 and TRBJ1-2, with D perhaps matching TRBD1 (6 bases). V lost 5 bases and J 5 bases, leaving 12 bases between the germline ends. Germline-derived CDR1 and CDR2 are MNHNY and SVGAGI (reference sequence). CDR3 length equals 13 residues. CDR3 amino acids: CASSPPTGYGYTF. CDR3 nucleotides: TGTGCCAGCAGTCCCCCGACAGGTTATGGCTACACCTTC.

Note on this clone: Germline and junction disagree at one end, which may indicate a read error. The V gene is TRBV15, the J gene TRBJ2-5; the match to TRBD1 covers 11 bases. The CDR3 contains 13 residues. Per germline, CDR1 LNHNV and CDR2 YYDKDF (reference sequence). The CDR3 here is CATSRDIRDRGDF. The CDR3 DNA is TGTGCCACCAGCAGAGATATTAGGGACAGGGGGGACTTC.

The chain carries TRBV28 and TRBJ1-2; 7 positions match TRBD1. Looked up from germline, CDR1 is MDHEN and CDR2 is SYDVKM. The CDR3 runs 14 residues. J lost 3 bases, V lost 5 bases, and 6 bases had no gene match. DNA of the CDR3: TGTGCCAGCAGTACAGGGGCAGTTTACTATGGCTACACCTTC. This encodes CASSTGAVYYGYTF.

The chain's CDR3 is CASSPGWASGSPETQYF. CDR3 sequence (DNA): TGTGCCAGCAGCCCGGGGTGGGCTAGCGGGAGTCCGGAGACCCAGTACTTC. The gene calls are TRBV5-4 and TRBJ2-5; 10 nucleotides agree with TRBD2. CDR1 is SGHNT, CDR2 YYREEE, per germline (reference sequence). V was pared by 4 bases and J by 5 bases, with 14 bases of the junction left unmatched. The CDR3 spans 17 residues.

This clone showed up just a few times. The CDR3 sequence is CTSSHPSLAGSSYNEQFF. The CDR3 coding sequence is TGCACCAGCAGCCACCCATCACTAGCGGGGAGCTCCTACAATGAGCAGTTCTTC. J is TRBJ2-1 and V is TRBV1; the table's D gene call, TRBD2, was not cross checked with the DNA. TRBV1 is listed as a pseudogene. CDR3 length equals 18 residues.

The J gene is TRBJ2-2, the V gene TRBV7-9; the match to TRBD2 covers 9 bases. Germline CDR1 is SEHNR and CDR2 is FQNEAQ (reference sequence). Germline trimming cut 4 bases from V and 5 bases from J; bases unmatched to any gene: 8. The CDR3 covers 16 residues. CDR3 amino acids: CASSSRSGSGTGELFF. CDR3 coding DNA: TGTGCCAGCAGCTCCCGTAGCGGGAGTGGGACCGGGGAGCTGTTTTTT.

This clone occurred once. CDR3 region: CSAQGGGLNQPQHF. Here the CDR3 DNA reads TGCAGCGCTCAAGGCGGCGGCCTCAATCAGCCCCAGCATTTT. The J gene is TRBJ1-5, the V gene TRBV29-1; the D is unclear. Germline CDR1 reads SQVTM; CDR2 reads ANQGSEA. Deletions cut 7 bases from V and 3 bases from J, with 16 bases between. The CDR3 consists of 14 residues.

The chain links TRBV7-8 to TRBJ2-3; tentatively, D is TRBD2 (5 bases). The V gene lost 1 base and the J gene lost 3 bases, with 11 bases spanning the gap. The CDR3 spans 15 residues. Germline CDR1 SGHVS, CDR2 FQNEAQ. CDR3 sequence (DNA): TGTGCCAGCAGCTTAGGAAGAGGGCCTACAGATACGCAGTATTTT. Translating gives CASSLGRGPTDTQYF.

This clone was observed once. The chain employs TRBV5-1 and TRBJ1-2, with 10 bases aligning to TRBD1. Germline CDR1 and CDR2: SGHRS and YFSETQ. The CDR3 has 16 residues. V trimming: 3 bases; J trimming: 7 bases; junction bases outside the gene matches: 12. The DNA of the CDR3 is TGCGCCAGCAGCTCCGGGACAGGGGTAAAGGTCGGTGGCTACACCTTC. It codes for CASSSGTGVKVGGYTF. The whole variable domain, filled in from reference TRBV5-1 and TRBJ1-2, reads KAGVTQTPRYLIKTRGQQVTLSCSPISGHRSVSWYQQTPGQGLQFLFEYFSETQRNKGNFPGRFSGRQFSNSRSEMNVSTLELGDSALYLCASSSGTGVKVGGYTFGSGTRLTVV.

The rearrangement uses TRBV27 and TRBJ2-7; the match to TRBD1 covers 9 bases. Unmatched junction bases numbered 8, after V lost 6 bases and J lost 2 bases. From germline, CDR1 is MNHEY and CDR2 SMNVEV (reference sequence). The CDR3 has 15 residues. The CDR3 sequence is CASRLGQGSTYEQYF. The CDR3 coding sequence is TGTGCCAGCAGACTAGGACAGGGGTCAACCTACGAGCAGTACTTC.

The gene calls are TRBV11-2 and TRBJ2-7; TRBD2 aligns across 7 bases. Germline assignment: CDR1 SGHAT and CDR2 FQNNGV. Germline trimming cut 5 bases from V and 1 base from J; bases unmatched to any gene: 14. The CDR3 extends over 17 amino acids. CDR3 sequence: CASSPSGGTKISYEQYF. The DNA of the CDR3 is TGTGCCAGCAGCCCCTCCGGAGGGACTAAGATATCCTACGAGCAGTACTTC.

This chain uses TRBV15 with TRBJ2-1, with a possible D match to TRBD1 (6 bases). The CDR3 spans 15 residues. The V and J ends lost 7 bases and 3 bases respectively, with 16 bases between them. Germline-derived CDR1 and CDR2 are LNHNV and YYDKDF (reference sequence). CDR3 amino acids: CATTFRGHDYNEQFF. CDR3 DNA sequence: TGTGCCACCACCTTCCGGGGACACGACTACAATGAGCAGTTCTTC.